This T cell receptor (beta chain) was sequenced for a study of blood T cell repertoires in COVID-19. Study as a whole: PBMCs, B-cell-depleted T cells, or T cells were the source of the cDNA or gDNA that made up the material.

The assay was immunoSEQ multiplex PCR, and TCRdb's table has in-frame clones only and misses some. The repertoire holds over 300,000 clones, roughly 85% seen once, with approximately 7.6% in the top ten. CDR1 is GTSNPN and CDR2 is SVGIG in the germline V gene (reference sequence). The CDR3 covers 15 residues. Trimming took 1 base from V and 0 from J, leaving 11 bases between them. This receptor was obtained from a human donor in a cohort sampled during active COVID-19. The chain uses TRBV30 and TRBJ2-3; no clear D. Input material: peripheral blood. CDR3 DNA: TGTGCCTGGAGTGGATACGGGTCTAGCACAGATACGCAGTATTTT. As protein: CAWSGYGSSTDTQYF.